Listed below are T cell receptor beta chains from one sample, sequenced in a study of monozygotic twins with cystic fibrosis. Profiled with immunoSEQ multiplex PCR; TCRdb holds only in-frame clones, not every one. The profile shows just over 14,000 clones, 85% of them singletons. The sequencing input was blood. The source of these receptors is a boy younger than 18 with cystic fibrosis. CDR3s include the opening cysteine and the closing phenylalanine or tryptophan. Each record gives: D gene, V gene, J gene, CDR3 protein, CDR3 DNA. D genes are given only for firm matches.

-,TRBV18,TRBJ1-2,CASSPVGRDGYTF,TGTGCCAGCTCACCAGTAGGGAGAGATGGCTACACCTTC
-,TRBV5-1,TRBJ2-3,CASSLAMDTQYF,TGCGCCAGCAGCTTGGCCATGGATACGCAGTATTTT
-,TRBV13,TRBJ1-2,CASSLGQGIGGYTF,TGTGCCAGCAGCTTAGGACAGGGAATAGGTGGCTACACCTTC
-,TRBV6-4,TRBJ1-4,CASGRGWEKLFF,TGTGCCAGCGGTCGAGGCTGGGAAAAACTGTTTTTT
-,TRBV7-9,TRBJ1-1,CASSHGQIEAFF,TGTGCCAGCAGCCATGGACAGATTGAAGCTTTCTTT
TRBD1,TRBV6-6,TRBJ2-7,CASSYSDRGPEQYF,TGTGCCAGCAGTTACTCTGACAGGGGGCCCGAGCAGTACTTC
TRBD1,TRBV29-1,TRBJ2-7,CSVRPGTGGLGEQYF,TGCAGCGTTCGCCCCGGGACAGGGGGCCTAGGAGAGCAGTACTTC
-,TRBV5-1,TRBJ2-2,CASSVSRSRFRELFF,TGCGCCAGCAGCGTTTCGAGGTCGAGGTTCCGGGAGCTGTTTTTT
TRBD1,TRBV27,TRBJ1-5,CASSQSRDRNQPQHF,TGTGCCAGCAGTCAATCCCGGGACAGAAATCAGCCCCAGCATTTT
-,TRBV29-1,TRBJ1-1,CSVEGAYLGAFF,TGCAGCGTTGAGGGAGCGTACTTGGGGGCTTTCTTT
-,TRBV5-1,TRBJ1-5,CASSGTGSGEPQHF,TGCGCCAGCAGCGGGACGGGGTCCGGGGAGCCCCAGCATTTT
-,TRBV28,TRBJ1-2,CASVDTGSLSYTF,TGTGCCAGCGTAGACACGGGTTCGCTTAGCTACACCTTC
-,TRBV30,TRBJ2-3,CAWGWWSTDTQYF,TGTGCCTGGGGGTGGTGGAGCACAGATACGCAGTATTTT
TRBD1,TRBV5-1,TRBJ1-6,CASSLANRTGGSPLHF,TGCGCCAGCAGCTTGGCCAATCGGACAGGGGGCTCACCCCTCCACTTT
-,TRBV5-1,TRBJ1-2,CASSLAPRTNYGYTF,TGCGCCAGCAGCTTGGCCCCCCGAACTAACTATGGCTACACCTTC
-,TRBV29-1,TRBJ2-1,CSVIPQTSYSEQFF,TGCAGCGTCATCCCTCAAACTAGCTATAGTGAGCAGTTCTTC